This TCR beta chain is drawn from a study of CD8 T cells in ankylosing spondylitis. Germline CDR1 ENHRY, CDR2 SYGVKD. This CDR3 has 14 residues. V dropped 4 bases and J dropped 2; count of bases not matched to a gene: 4. There are many counts of this clonotype. Its antigen is undetermined. TCRdb reprocessed the 5' RACE reads via MiXCR and lists one record per CDR3 protein. The sample includes around 280,000 distinct CDR3 sequences, roughly 20% of them seen just once. Whole-study results and caveats: Reactive arthritis synovial fluid and blood previously showed some of these motif variants. The clones that were linked to disease were reported to be significantly enriched in matched synovial fluid samples from ankylosing spondylitis patients.

This receptor was identified in a male donor with ankylosing spondylitis or in good health (not recorded which). This rearrangement joins TRBV10-3 to TRBJ1-1; the match to TRBD1 covers 7 bases. Sample: blood, either unsorted or a sorted T cell fraction (not recorded which). The CDR3 DNA follows: TGTGCCATCAGTGGGGGGACAGCAAACACTGAAGCTTTCTTT. This translates into CAISGGTANTEAFF.